The 24 T cell receptor beta chains given below trace back to one sample, sequenced in a study of graft-versus-host responses after intestinal transplantation. The method was immunoSEQ multiplex PCR; TCRdb's version includes in-frame clones alone and lacks a portion of them. Among some 15,000 clones listed, under 70% were seen once. The graft tissue was processed, and this released both intraepithelial and lamina propria lymphocytes. This sample comprised ileum tissue, obtained around 94 weeks after intestinal transplantation. These receptors came from a human patient who received an intestinal transplant, so some T cells may come from the graft donor.

V gene TRBV11-2 combines with J gene TRBJ1-2, with TRBD1 matching over 9 bases. The CDR3 loop spans 14 amino acids. The ends lost 4 bases at V and 2 bases at J; junction bases unmatched: 2. CDR1 SGHAT and CDR2 FQNNGV come from the germline V gene. The CDR3 region has the DNA TGTGCCAGCAGCTGGGACAGGGAGAACTATGGCTACACCTTC. This codes for CASSWDRENYGYTF.

The chain joins TRBV7-9 to TRBJ1-5; possible D gene TRBD1, 6 bases. This CDR3 region has 17 residues. Germline CDR1 reads SEHNR; CDR2 reads FQNEAQ (reference sequence). Trimming shortened V by 0 bases and J by 2 bases, and 14 bases separated the two germline ends. Here the CDR3 reads CASSLATPRGGNQPQHF. DNA of the CDR3: TGTGCCAGCAGCTTAGCGACTCCCAGGGGAGGCAATCAGCCCCAGCATTTT.

There are a few counts of this clone. The chain recombines TRBV25-1 with TRBJ1-6; D is perhaps TRBD1 (5 bases). The CDR3 is 18 amino acids. The V and J ends lost 3 bases and 0 bases respectively, with 15 bases between them. The germline V gene has CDR1 MGHDK and CDR2 SYGVNS. This CDR3 reads CASSDHGRQSSYNSPLHF. CDR3 nucleotide sequence: TGTGCCAGCAGTGACCACGGAAGACAGAGCTCCTATAATTCACCCCTCCACTTT. Drawing the rest from reference TRBV25-1 and TRBJ1-6, the complete variable domain is EADIYQTPRYLVIGTGKKITLECSQTMGHDKMYWYQQDPGMELHLIHYSYGVNSTEKGDLSSESTVSRIRTEHFPLTLESARPSHTSQYLCASSDHGRQSSYNSPLHFGNGTRLTVT.

CDR3 nucleotide sequence: TGTGCCAGCAGTGAACTGGCGTCTAGCTATGGCTACACCTTC. Translated: CASSELASSYGYTF. The rearrangement links TRBV2 to TRBJ1-2; no reliable D call. Trimming removed 2 bases from V and 4 bases from J, with 11 bases in between. The CDR3 extends over 14 amino acids. Germline V gene data show CDR1 as SNHLY and CDR2 as FYNNEI.

This clone was detected only a few times. The J gene is TRBJ1-3, the V gene TRBV5-1; 9 bases map to TRBD1. The junction had 6 bases not matched to a gene; V was cut back by 4 bases and J by 4 bases. CDR3 length: 15 amino acids. The germline CDR1 and CDR2 sequences are SGHRS and YFSETQ. The CDR3 loop reads CASSMGQGAGNTIYF. As DNA, the CDR3 is TGCGCCAGCAGCATGGGACAGGGAGCCGGAAACACCATATATTTT.

The chain has TRBV4-3 and TRBJ1-2; no reliable D call. The germline gives CDR1 LGHNA, CDR2 YSLEER. V was trimmed by 1 base and J by 0 bases, leaving 9 bases between them. The CDR3 runs to 15 residues. In nucleotides, the CDR3 is TGCGCCAGCAGCCAAGTTCCTACCTCTAACTATGGCTACACCTTC. The encoded protein is CASSQVPTSNYGYTF.

The chain is built from TRBV4-3 and TRBJ2-3; 11 nucleotides agree with TRBD2. The CDR3 is 15 residues long. V dropped 4 bases and J dropped 6; count of bases not matched to a gene: 6. From germline, CDR1 is LGHNA and CDR2 YSLEER. The CDR3, as DNA: TGCGCCAGCAGCCGAATAGCGGGGGGGCCGGATACGCAGTATTTT. Translating gives CASSRIAGGPDTQYF.

This sequence joins TRBV5-5 and TRBJ1-1; D not certain. The ends were cut back, 3 bases at V and 1 base at J, with 7 bases in the middle. Per germline, CDR1 SGHKS and CDR2 YYEKEE (reference sequence). The length of the CDR3 is 13 residues. The DNA of the CDR3 is TGTGCCAGCAGCTGTCCTCGGAACACTGAAGCTTTCTTT. Its protein product is CASSCPRNTEAFF.

The V gene is TRBV18, the J gene TRBJ2-2; 13 bases fit TRBD2. The CDR3 covers 16 residues. Germline V gives CDR1 KGHSH, CDR2 LQKENI. Germline trimming cut 3 bases from V and 3 bases from J; bases unmatched to any gene: 1. This CDR3 reads CASSPGTSGDTGELFF. As DNA, the CDR3 is TGTGCCAGCTCACCCGGGACTAGCGGGGACACCGGGGAGCTGTTTTTT.

CDR3 bases: TGTGCCAGCAGTGCGGGTAGAGTAGGATTTTCCCTCCACTTT. Translation: CASSAGRVGFSLHF. This sequence joins TRBV6-1 and TRBJ1-6; D is unresolved. CDR3 length: 14 amino acids. V was shortened by 4 bases and J by 14 bases, with 18 bases between the two germline ends. CDR1 is MNHNS and CDR2 is SASEGT in the germline V gene.

V gene TRBV10-3 combines with J gene TRBJ2-7; TRBD2 matches 9 bases. V trimming: 3 bases; J trimming: 3 bases; junction bases outside the gene matches: 9. The CDR3 is 16 residues long. Germline V gene sequence: CDR1 ENHRY, CDR2 SYGVKD. The CDR3 is CAISDLQAGGLYEQYF. The CDR3 DNA reads TGTGCCATCAGTGACCTCCAAGCGGGGGGCCTCTACGAGCAGTACTTC.

This clone was detected only a few times. The chain employs TRBV14 and TRBJ2-7; D may be TRBD1 (5 bases). The V end was cut by 4 bases, the J end by 6 bases, with 22 bases between. CDR3 length: 16 amino acids. Germline V lookup: CDR1 SGHDN, CDR2 FVKESK. The CDR3 sequence: CASSRITGTPRGEQYF. CDR3 bases: TGTGCCAGCAGCCGAATAACAGGTACACCCCGTGGCGAGCAGTACTTC.

The V and J genes are TRBV7-8 and TRBJ1-4; TRBD1 is a possible D gene (6 bases). The CDR3 contains 15 residues. Per the germline V gene, CDR1 is SGHVS and CDR2 is FQNEAQ. V lost 3 bases and J lost 5, with 13 bases in between. CDR3 DNA: TGTGCCAGCAGCTTCTGGACAGCCAGCAATGAAAAACTGTTTTTT. Protein product: CASSFWTASNEKLFF.

The chain links TRBV18 to TRBJ2-5; D is perhaps TRBD1 (5 bases). With 1 base removed from V and 3 bases from J, the gap between germline ends came to 9 bases. CDR3 length: 14 amino acids. Germline CDR1 KGHSH, CDR2 LQKENI. CDR3 amino acids: CASSPLLGEETQYF. CDR3 DNA: TGTGCCAGCTCACCACTCTTAGGGGAAGAGACCCAGTACTTC.

This clone was found a few times. This chain connects TRBV2 to TRBJ2-1; 12 bases align to TRBD2. The CDR3 has 16 residues. J was trimmed by 7 bases and V by 6 bases; bases with no gene match: 10. Germline lookup yields CDR1 SNHLY and CDR2 FYNNEI. CDR3 sequence (DNA): TGTGCCAGCAGCGATTTACTAGCGGGGGGAAGTAATGAGCAGTTCTTC. Residues: CASSDLLAGGSNEQFF.

This clone appeared a few times. The chain couples TRBV2 to TRBJ1-2; 7 nucleotides match TRBD1. V trimming: 7 bases; J trimming: 5 bases; junction bases outside the gene matches: 10. The germline gives CDR1 SNHLY, CDR2 FYNNEI. The length of the CDR3 is 14 residues. Written as DNA, the CDR3 is TGTGCCAGCACCGTGACAGGGAGAGGATATGGCTACACCTTC. It specifies CASTVTGRGYGYTF.

The chain couples TRBV5-1 to TRBJ2-3, with TRBD1 identical over 9 bases. CDR3 length equals 15 residues. Trimming removed 4 bases from V and 4 bases from J; junction bases left unmatched: 7. Germline lookup yields CDR1 SGHRS and CDR2 YFSETQ. CDR3 bases: TGCGCCAGCAGCCCGACAGGGGGAGTCCCAGATACGCAGTATTTT. It yields the protein CASSPTGGVPDTQYF.

A single count supports this clone. This chain connects TRBV7-2 to TRBJ1-2; TRBD1 agrees at 9 bases. CDR1 and CDR2 (germline): SGHTA, FQGNSA. V lost 3 bases to trimming and J lost 2 bases; unmatched junction nucleotides: 1. The CDR3 has 14 amino acids. This chain's CDR3 is CASSLGQGNYGYTF. The CDR3 nucleotides read TGTGCCAGCAGCTTGGGACAGGGAAACTATGGCTACACCTTC. Complete variable domain (other parts from reference TRBV7-2 and TRBJ1-2): GAGVSQSPSNKVTEKGKDVELRCDPISGHTALYWYRQSLGQGLEFLIYFQGNSAPDKSGLPSDRFSAERTGGSVSTLTIQRTQQEDSAVYLCASSLGQGNYGYTFGSGTRLTVV.

By sample share, this clone is medium-sized (0.01 to 0.1%). The rearrangement links TRBV18 to TRBJ1-2; TRBD1 agrees at 9 bases. CDR1 KGHSH and CDR2 LQKENI come from the germline V gene. Unmatched junction bases numbered 13, after V lost 6 bases and J lost 11 bases. The CDR3 extends over 14 amino acids. CDR3 bases: TGTGCCAGCTCGCAGGGCAGGACAGGGGAAGATTACACCTTC. Translation: CASSQGRTGEDYTF.

The chain combines TRBV9 with TRBJ1-2, with D perhaps TRBD1 (5 bases). This CDR3 contains 15 residues. In germline, CDR1 is SGDLS, CDR2 YYNGEE. V was clipped by 3 bases and J by 0 bases, with 12 bases between them. The CDR3 reads CASSGQLGSNYGYTF. DNA for the CDR3: TGTGCCAGCAGCGGACAGCTTGGGTCTAACTATGGCTACACCTTC.

The rearrangement joins TRBV5-6 to TRBJ2-2; D gene unclear. Trimming removed 0 bases from V and 2 bases from J, with 8 bases in between. This CDR3 has 15 amino acids. Germline CDR1 SGHDT, CDR2 YYEEEE. CDR3 residues: CASSLDLSNTGELFF. The CDR3 DNA reads as TGTGCCAGCAGCTTGGACCTGAGTAACACCGGGGAGCTGTTTTTT.

The chain combines TRBV5-1 with TRBJ2-1, with D maybe TRBD2 (6 bases). This CDR3 has 15 amino acids. The ends were cut back, 0 bases at V and 7 bases at J, with 14 bases in the middle. Germline lookup yields CDR1 SGHRS and CDR2 YFSETQ. The CDR3 DNA reads as TGCGCCAGCAGCTTGGCTGCGGGGCGCGTAAATGAGCAGTTCTTC. Protein sequence: CASSLAAGRVNEQFF. The variable domain in full, with the rest retrieved from reference TRBV5-1 and TRBJ2-1, is KAGVTQTPRYLIKTRGQQVTLSCSPISGHRSVSWYQQTPGQGLQFLFEYFSETQRNKGNFPGRFSGRQFSNSRSEMNVSTLELGDSALYLCASSLAAGRVNEQFFGPGTRLTVL.

This clone occurred a few times. The chain employs TRBV4-2 and TRBJ2-7, with TRBD2 identical over 9 bases. In germline, CDR1 is LGHNA, CDR2 YNFKEQ. There are 19 residues in the CDR3. The V and J ends lost 4 bases and 3 bases, in that order; junction bases with no gene match: 19. The CDR3 DNA sequence: TGTGCCAGCAGCCCTACTATCCCGGGCTCTAGCGGGACCTACTACGAGCAGTACTTC. Protein product: CASSPTIPGSSGTYYEQYF.

This clone came up a few times. V is TRBV5-1 and J is TRBJ2-3, with 7 bases lining up with TRBD2. This CDR3 is built from 16 residues. Unmatched junction bases numbered 12, after V lost 0 bases and J lost 8 bases. Germline V CDR1 and CDR2: SGHRS, YFSETQ. The CDR3 DNA sequence: TGCGCCAGCAGCTTGGCTGGCGGGGGAACATCCTTTACGCAGTATTTT. This codes for CASSLAGGGTSFTQYF.